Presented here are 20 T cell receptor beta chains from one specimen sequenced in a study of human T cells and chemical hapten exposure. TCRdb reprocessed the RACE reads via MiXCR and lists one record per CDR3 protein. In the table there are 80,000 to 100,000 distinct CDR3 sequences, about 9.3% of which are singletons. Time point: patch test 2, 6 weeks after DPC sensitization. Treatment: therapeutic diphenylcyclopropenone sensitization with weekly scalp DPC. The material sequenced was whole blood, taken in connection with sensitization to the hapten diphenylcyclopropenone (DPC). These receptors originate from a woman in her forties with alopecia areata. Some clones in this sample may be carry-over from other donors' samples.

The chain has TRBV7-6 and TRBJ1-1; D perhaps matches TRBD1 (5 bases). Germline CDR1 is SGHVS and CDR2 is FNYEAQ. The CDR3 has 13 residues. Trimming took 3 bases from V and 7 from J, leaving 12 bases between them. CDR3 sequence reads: CASSLGRSYEAFF. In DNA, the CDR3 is TGTGCCAGCAGCTTGGGACGGAGCTATGAAGCTTTCTTT.

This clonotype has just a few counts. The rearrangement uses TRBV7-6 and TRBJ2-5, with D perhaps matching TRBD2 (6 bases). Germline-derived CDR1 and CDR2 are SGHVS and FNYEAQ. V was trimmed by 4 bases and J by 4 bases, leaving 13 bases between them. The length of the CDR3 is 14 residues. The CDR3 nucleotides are TGTGCCAGCAGCTCCTTTACTAGCATAGAGACCCAGTACTTC. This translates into CASSSFTSIETQYF.

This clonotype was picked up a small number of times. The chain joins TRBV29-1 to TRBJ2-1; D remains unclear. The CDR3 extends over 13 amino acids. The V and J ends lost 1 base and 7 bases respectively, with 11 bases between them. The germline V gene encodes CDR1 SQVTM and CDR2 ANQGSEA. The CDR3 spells CSVEGIRVNEQFF. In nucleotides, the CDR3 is TGCAGCGTTGAAGGAATACGGGTAAATGAGCAGTTCTTC.

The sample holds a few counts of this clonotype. DNA for the CDR3: TGCAGTGCTAGCTCCGGGACAGGGAAAGAACAGCCCCAGCATTTT. This encodes CSASSGTGKEQPQHF. This sequence joins TRBV20-1 and TRBJ1-5, with 9 bases lining up with TRBD1. Losses at the gene ends were 3 bases for V and 7 bases for J; bases not matched to a gene: 10. Germline V gives CDR1 DFQATT, CDR2 SNEGSKA (reference sequence). This CDR3 has 15 amino acids.

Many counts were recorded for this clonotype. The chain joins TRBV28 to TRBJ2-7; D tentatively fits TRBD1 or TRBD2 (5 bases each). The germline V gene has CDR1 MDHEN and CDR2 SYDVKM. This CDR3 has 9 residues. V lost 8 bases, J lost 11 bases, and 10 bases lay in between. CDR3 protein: CASGTRKYF. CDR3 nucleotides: TGTGCCAGCGGGACCCGGAAGTACTTC. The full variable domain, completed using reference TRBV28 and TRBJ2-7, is DVKVTQSSRYLVKRTGEKVFLECVQDMDHENMFWYRQDPGLGLRLIYFSYDVKMKEKGDIPEGYSVSREKKERFSLILESASTNQTSMYLCASGTRKYFGPGTRLTVT.

The CDR3 coding sequence is TGCAGTGCTAGAGCGGCCCGGGATCACACAGATACGCAGTATTTT. Protein: CSARAARDHTDTQYF. The gene calls are TRBV20-1 and TRBJ2-3; D might be TRBD2 (5 bases). In germline, CDR1 is DFQATT, CDR2 SNEGSKA (reference sequence). The CDR3 extends over 15 amino acids. Trimming removed 1 base at V and 2 bases at J, with 13 bases between.

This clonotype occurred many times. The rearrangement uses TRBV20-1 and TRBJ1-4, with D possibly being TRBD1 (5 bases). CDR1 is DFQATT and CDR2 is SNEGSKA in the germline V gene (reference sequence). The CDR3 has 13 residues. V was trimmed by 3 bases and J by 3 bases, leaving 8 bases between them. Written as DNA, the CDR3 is TGCAGTGCTAGGGGACGAGCTAATGAAAAACTGTTTTTT. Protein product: CSARGRANEKLFF.

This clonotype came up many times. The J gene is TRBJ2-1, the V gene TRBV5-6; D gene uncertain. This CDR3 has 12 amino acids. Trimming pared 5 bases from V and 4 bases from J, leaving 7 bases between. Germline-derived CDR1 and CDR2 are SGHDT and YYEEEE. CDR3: CASSKTYNEQFF. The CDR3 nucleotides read TGTGCCAGCAGTAAAACTTACAATGAGCAGTTCTTC.

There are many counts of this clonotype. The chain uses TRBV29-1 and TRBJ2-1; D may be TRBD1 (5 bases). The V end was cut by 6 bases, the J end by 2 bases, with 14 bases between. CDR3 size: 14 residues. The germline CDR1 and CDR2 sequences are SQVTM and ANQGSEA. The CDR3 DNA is TGCAGCGTAACCGACAGTTACACCTACAATGAGCAGTTCTTC. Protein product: CSVTDSYTYNEQFF.

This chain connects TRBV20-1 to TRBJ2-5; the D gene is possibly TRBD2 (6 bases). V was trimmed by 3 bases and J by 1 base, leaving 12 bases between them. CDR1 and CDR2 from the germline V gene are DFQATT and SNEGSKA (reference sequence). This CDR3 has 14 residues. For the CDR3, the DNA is TGCAGTGCTAGCGCGGCGGGGTCCCAAGAGACCCAGTACTTC. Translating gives CSASAAGSQETQYF.

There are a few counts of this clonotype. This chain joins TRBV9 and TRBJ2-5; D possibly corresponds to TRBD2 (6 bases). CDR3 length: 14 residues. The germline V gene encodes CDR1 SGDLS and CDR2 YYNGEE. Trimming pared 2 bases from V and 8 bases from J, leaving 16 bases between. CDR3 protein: CASSVGSRGGTQYF. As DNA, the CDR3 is TGTGCCAGCAGCGTCGGGAGCCGGGGTGGAACCCAGTACTTC.

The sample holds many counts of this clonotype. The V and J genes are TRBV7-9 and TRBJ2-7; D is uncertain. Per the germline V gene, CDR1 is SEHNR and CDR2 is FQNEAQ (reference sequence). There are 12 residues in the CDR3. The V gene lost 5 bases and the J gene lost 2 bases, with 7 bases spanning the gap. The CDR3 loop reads CASSLRAYEQYF. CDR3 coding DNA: TGTGCCAGCAGCCTTAGGGCCTACGAGCAGTACTTC.

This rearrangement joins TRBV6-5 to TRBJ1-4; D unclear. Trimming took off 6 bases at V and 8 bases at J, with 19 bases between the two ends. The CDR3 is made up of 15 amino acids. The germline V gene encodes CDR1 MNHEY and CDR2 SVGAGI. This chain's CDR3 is CASRTTTVGREKLFF. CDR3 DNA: TGTGCCAGCAGAACAACAACGGTTGGGAGGGAAAAACTGTTTTTT.

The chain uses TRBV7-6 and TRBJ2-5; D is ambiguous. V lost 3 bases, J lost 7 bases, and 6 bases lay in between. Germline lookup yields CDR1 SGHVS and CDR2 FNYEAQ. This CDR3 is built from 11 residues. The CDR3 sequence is CASSLPGTQYF. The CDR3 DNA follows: TGTGCCAGCAGCTTGCCAGGGACCCAGTACTTC. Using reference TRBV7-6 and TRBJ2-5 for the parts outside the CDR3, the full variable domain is GAGVSQSPRYKVTKRGQDVALRCDPISGHVSLYWYRQALGQGPEFLTYFNYEAQQDKSGLPNDRFSAERPEGSISTLTIQRTEQRDSAMYRCASSLPGTQYFGPGTRLLVL.

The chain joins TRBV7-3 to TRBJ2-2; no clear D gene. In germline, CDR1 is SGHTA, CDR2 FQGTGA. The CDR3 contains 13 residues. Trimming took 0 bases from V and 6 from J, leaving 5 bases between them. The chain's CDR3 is CASSLTSPGELFF. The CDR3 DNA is TGTGCCAGCAGCTTAACCAGTCCCGGGGAGCTGTTTTTT. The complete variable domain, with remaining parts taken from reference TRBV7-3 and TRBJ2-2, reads GAGVSQTPSNKVTEKGKYVELRCDPISGHTALYWYRQSLGQGPEFLIYFQGTGAADDSGLPNDRFFAVRPEGSVSTLKIQRTERGDSAVYLCASSLTSPGELFFGEGSRLTVL.

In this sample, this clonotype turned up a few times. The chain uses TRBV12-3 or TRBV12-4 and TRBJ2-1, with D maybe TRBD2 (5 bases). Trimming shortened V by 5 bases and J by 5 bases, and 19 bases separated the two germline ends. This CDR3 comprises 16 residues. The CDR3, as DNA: TGTGCCAGCAGTCTCTACGGACTCGAGATACACAATGAGCAGTTCTTC. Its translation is CASSLYGLEIHNEQFF.

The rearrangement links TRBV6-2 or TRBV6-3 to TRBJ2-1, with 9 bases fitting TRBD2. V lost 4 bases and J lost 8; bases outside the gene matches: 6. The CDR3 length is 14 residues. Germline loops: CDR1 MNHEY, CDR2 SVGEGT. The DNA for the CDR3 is TGTGCCAGCAGTTTGGGACTAGCCTGGGATGAGCAGTTCTTC. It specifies CASSLGLAWDEQFF.

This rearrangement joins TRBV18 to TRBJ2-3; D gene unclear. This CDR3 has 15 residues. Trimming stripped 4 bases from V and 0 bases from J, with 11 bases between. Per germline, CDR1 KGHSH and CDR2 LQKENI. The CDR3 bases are TGTGCCAGCTCACTCAATGATGGGAGCACAGATACGCAGTATTTT. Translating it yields CASSLNDGSTDTQYF.

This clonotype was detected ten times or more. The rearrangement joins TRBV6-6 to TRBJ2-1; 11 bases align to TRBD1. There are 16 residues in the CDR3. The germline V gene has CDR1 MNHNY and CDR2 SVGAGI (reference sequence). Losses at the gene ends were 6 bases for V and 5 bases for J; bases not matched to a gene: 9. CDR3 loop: CASRPYGTGGDNEQFF. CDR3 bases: TGTGCCAGCAGACCCTATGGGACAGGGGGGGACAATGAGCAGTTCTTC.

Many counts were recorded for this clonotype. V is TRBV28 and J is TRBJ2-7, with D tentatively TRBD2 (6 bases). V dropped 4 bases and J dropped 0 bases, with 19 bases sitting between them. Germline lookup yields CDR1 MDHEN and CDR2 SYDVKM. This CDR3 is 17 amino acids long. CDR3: CASSSPGGTGGSYEQYF. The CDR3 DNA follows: TGTGCCAGCAGTTCCCCAGGAGGGACGGGCGGCTCCTACGAGCAGTACTTC.